Listed below are T cell receptor beta chains from one sample, sequenced in a study of CD8 T cells in ankylosing spondylitis. TCRdb passed the 5' RACE reads through MiXCR, listing each CDR3 protein once. This repertoire shows 250,000 to 350,000 distinct CDR3 sequences, under 8.5% found once; its top ten account for 13% to 15%. Sequenced sample: blood, either unsorted or a sorted T cell fraction (not recorded which). All receptors come from a male donor with ankylosing spondylitis. The CDR3 runs from the conserved cysteine through the conserved F or W. A D gene is named only where the DNA matches it firmly. Some rows have no size entry. The others give once, few or many, or a class for an expanded clone.

many	TRBV5-5	TRBJ1-2	.	CASSPDGADYGYTF	TGTGCCAGCAGCCCCGATGGGGCAGACTATGGCTACACCTTC
few	TRBV12-3/TRBV12-4	TRBJ2-2	.	CASSGTGELFF	TGTGCCAGCTCCGGCACCGGGGAGCTGTTTTTT
.	TRBV20-1	TRBJ2-1	TRBD2	CSARDLAGTSGSRTYNEQFF	TGCAGTGCTAGAGATCTCGCCGGGACTAGCGGGAGTCGGACCTACAATGAGCAGTTCTTC
.	TRBV18	TRBJ1-1	.	CASSPDRRNTEAFF	TGTGCCAGCTCACCCGACAGGAGGAACACTGAAGCTTTCTTT
.	TRBV20-1	TRBJ1-5	TRBD1	CSARQGNDGNQPQHF	TGCAGTGCTCGACAGGGGAATGATGGCAATCAGCCCCAGCATTTT
few	TRBV12-3/TRBV12-4	TRBJ2-5	.	CASSTNSGRAETQYF	TGTGCCAGCAGTACCAACTCGGGCCGGGCGGAGACCCAGTACTTC
few	TRBV29-1	TRBJ2-6	.	CSANAEEAGANVLTF	TGCAGCGCCAATGCGGAGGAGGCTGGGGCCAACGTCCTGACTTTC
few	TRBV6-5	TRBJ2-2	.	CASKFSQKTTGELFF	TGTGCCAGCAAGTTTAGCCAGAAGACCACCGGGGAGCTGTTTTTT
few	TRBV4-2	TRBJ2-2	.	CASSLGQGTGPTGELFF	TGTGCCAGCAGCCTAGGGCAAGGGACCGGTCCCACCGGGGAGCTGTTTTTT
.	TRBV4-1	TRBJ1-6	.	CASSQPAGLNSPLHF	TGCGCCAGCAGCCAACCCGCAGGGCTTAATTCACCCCTCCACTTT
few	TRBV2	TRBJ2-1	TRBD2	CARLGTSGGNEQFF	TGTGCCAGACTCGGGACTAGCGGGGGCAATGAGCAGTTCTTC
.	TRBV6-2/TRBV6-3	TRBJ2-3	.	CASSSPGGGGTDTQYF	TGTGCCAGCAGTTCTCCAGGTGGGGGAGGCACAGATACGCAGTATTTT